Sequencing of this T cell receptor beta chain was carried out in a study of blood T cell repertoires in COVID-19. Study details: From T cells, B-cell-depleted T cells, or PBMCs came the material, which was cDNA or gDNA.

This CDR3 contains 13 residues. Germline V gene data show CDR1 as MRHNA and CDR2 as SNTAGT. The germline V and J ends were trimmed by 6 bases and 5 bases, with 11 bases remaining between them. Seattle enrolled patients during active infection and tracked them longitudinally. Original processing methods: Counts of nucleated cells, estimated from reference gene primer amplification, were obtained. Data came from immunoSEQ multiplex PCR; TCRdb stores just in-frame clones and leaves some out. That table furnishes V, J and clone size, whereas the DNA furnished D and trimming. This repertoire shows about 200,000 clones, 82% found once; its top ten account for 7.8%.

The sample was peripheral blood. This rearrangement joins TRBV6-4 to TRBJ2-1, with a weak D call TRBD2 (5 bases). This clonotype originated in a woman aged 60-75 years with COVID-19, enrolled during active disease. Written as DNA, the CDR3 is TGTGCCAGCAGCCCGGGAACTAACAATGAGCAGTTCTTC. Encoded protein: CASSPGTNNEQFF.